Sequencing of this T cell receptor (beta chain) was carried out in a study of beta chain features in type 1 diabetes. Whole-study results and caveats: cDNA-based reads could over-represent cells with high TCR expression. All four CD4+ subsets of Type 1 diabetes patients contained TCRB CDR3s that were moderately but significantly shorter.

The CDR3 consists of 13 residues. Trimming took off 4 bases at V and 1 base at J, with 6 bases between the two ends. The germline gives CDR1 LNHDA, CDR2 SQIVND (reference sequence). Every isolated RNA sample was fully reverse transcribed, so sequencing captured expressed TCRB transcripts. Sequencing of naive, central memory and regulatory T cell samples gave an average of about 3.7 million reads. Produced via immunoSEQ multiplex PCR; TCRdb's table is partial and in-frame only. The top ten clones hold around 0.039% of a sample with roughly 400,000 clones, approximately 13% of them seen once. A remark on this clone: What it recognizes is unknown. Other DNA sequences in this specimen translate into the identical CDR3.

The source of this sequence is a man younger than 45 in good health. The sample taken for sequencing was naive CD4+ T cells from blood. V gene TRBV19 combines with J gene TRBJ2-3, with a tentative D call TRBD1 (6 bases). Here the CDR3 reads CASSTGGTDTQYF. DNA for the CDR3: TGTGCCAGTAGTACAGGGGGCACAGATACGCAGTATTTT.